This TCR beta chain came from a study of cytomegalovirus exposure and HLA in healthy donors. Amplification used 60 Vbeta primers and 13 Jbeta primers. Here immunoSEQ multiplex PCR was the method, and the copy in TCRdb shows in-frame clones only, minus some. The top ten clones hold roughly 4.5% of a sample with 100,000 or so clones, roughly 78% of them seen once. The length of the CDR3 is 15 residues. Trimming at V came to 1 base and at J to 7 bases, leaving 1 base not matched to a gene. Germline V CDR1 and CDR2: LGHNA, YNFKEQ. This clone was counted between two and nine times. Its matching antigen is unknown. Notes on the study in general: The authors later linked a missense DCLRE1C variant to TCR beta V- and J-gene trimming. Some V segments (TRBV6-2 and TRBV6-3 among them) were excluded as indistinguishable. Being productive about 87% or about 30% of the time was typical of most TCR beta V segments in an earlier analysis. Rarity marked most TCR sequences, yet some public TCRs occurred in many donors.

The receptor's source is a middle-aged woman in good health and CMV-seropositive. Sequenced sample: PBMCs. This rearrangement joins TRBV4-2 to TRBJ2-2; 12 bases align to TRBD2. Here the CDR3 reads CASSQGLAGVGELFF. The CDR3 DNA follows: TGTGCCAGCAGCCAAGGACTAGCGGGAGTCGGGGAGCTGTTTTTT.